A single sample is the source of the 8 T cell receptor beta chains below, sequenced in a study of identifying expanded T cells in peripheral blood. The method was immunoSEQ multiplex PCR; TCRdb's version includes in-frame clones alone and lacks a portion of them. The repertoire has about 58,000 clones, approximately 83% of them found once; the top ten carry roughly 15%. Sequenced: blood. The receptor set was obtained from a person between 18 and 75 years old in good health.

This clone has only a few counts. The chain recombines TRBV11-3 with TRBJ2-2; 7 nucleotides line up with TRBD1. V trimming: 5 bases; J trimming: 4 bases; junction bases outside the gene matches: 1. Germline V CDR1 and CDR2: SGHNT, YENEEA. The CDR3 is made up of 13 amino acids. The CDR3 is CASSRDSTGELFF. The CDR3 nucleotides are TGTGCCAGCAGCCGGGACAGCACCGGGGAGCTGTTTTTT.

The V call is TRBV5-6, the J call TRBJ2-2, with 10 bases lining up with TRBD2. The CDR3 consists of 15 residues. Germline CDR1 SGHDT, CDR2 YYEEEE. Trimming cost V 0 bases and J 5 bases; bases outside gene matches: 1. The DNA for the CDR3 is TGTGCCAGCAGCTTGGAACTAGCGGGAACCGGGGAGCTGTTTTTT. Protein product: CASSLELAGTGELFF. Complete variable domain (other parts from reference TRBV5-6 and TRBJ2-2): DAGVTQSPTHLIKTRGQQVTLRCSPKSGHDTVSWYQQALGQGPQFIFQYYEEEERQRGNFPDRFSGHQFPNYSSELNVNALLLGDSALYLCASSLELAGTGELFFGEGSRLTVL.

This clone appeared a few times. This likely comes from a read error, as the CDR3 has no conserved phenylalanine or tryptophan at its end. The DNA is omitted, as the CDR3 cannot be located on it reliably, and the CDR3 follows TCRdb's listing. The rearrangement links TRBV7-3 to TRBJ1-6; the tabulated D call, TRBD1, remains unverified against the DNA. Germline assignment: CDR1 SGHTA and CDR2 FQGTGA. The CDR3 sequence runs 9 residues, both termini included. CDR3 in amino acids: CASSRRTGR.

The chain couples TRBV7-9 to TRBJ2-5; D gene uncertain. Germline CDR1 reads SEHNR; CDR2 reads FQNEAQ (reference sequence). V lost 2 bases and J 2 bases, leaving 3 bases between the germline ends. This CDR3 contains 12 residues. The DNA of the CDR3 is TGTGCCAGCAGCTTACTACAAGAGACCCAGTACTTC. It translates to CASSLLQETQYF.

In DNA, the CDR3 is TGTGCCAGCAGCCTGACGGCAGCGAGCACCGGGGAGCTGTTTTTT. It specifies CASSLTAASTGELFF. The chain recombines TRBV11-3 with TRBJ2-2; unclear D gene. CDR1 is SGHNT, CDR2 YENEEA, per germline. V lost 5 bases and J 4 bases, leaving 14 bases between the germline ends. This CDR3 spans 15 amino acids.

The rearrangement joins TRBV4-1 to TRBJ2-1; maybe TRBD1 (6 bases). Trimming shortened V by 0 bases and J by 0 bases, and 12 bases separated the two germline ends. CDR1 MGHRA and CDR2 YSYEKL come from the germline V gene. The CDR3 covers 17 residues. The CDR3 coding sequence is TGCGCCAGCAGCCAAGATGGGGACACGAGCTCCTACAATGAGCAGTTCTTC. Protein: CASSQDGDTSSYNEQFF.

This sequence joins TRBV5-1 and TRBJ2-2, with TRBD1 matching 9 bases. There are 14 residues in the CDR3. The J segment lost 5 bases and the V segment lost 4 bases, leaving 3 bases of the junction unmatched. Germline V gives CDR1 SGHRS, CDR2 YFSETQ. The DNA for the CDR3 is TGCGCCAGCAGCCCGGGACAGGGAACCGGGGAGCTGTTTTTT. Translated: CASSPGQGTGELFF. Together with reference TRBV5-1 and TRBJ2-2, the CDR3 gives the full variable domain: KAGVTQTPRYLIKTRGQQVTLSCSPISGHRSVSWYQQTPGQGLQFLFEYFSETQRNKGNFPGRFSGRQFSNSRSEMNVSTLELGDSALYLCASSPGQGTGELFFGEGSRLTVL.

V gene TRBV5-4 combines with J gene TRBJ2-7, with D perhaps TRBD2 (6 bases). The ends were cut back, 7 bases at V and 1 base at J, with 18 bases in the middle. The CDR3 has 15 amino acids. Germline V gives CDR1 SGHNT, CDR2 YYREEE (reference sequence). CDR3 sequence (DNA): TGTGCCAGCGCCCGGATGGCGGGGATTTCCTACGAGCAGTACTTC. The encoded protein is CASARMAGISYEQYF.